The clone carrying this T cell receptor beta chain was recorded a few times. Nivolumab, ipilimumab, aspirin, low-dose cyclophosphamide and low-dose radiotherapy were given to donors. The sample originates from a study of low-dose radiotherapy and immunotherapy resistance in tumors. About the research overall: From cycle 1 day 1, patients took oral aspirin 300 mg every day for four cycles.

With TRAV- and TRBV-specific primers, first-strand cDNA was made, covering the alpha and beta chains. TCRs were amplified for roughly 20 PCR cycles with a constant-region primer and V-primer adapter. MiXCR, applied by TCRdb to the reads, yields one record per CDR3 protein. The table shows 10,000 to 15,000 distinct CDR3 sequences, with over 55% occurring only once. CDR3 size: 13 residues. The germline V and J ends were trimmed by 0 bases and 4 bases, with 7 bases remaining between them. Germline V gives CDR1 SGHNT, CDR2 YYREEE (reference sequence). This receptor was identified in a human donor with advanced metastatic prostate, ovarian, gallbladder or colorectal cancer (not recorded which). This table probably holds off-target reads from a library built for another chain. The V gene is TRBV5-4, the J gene TRBJ1-2; D is uncertain. In DNA form, the CDR3 reads TGTGCCAGCAGCTTGGAAGGGTTCTATGGCTACACCTTC. It translates to CASSLEGFYGYTF.